This TCR beta chain derives from a study of breast tumors, draining lymph nodes, adjacent tissues (dated by TCRdb to the mid-2010s). Concerning the study at large: TCR beta repertoires were compared across tumor, adjacent nontumor tissue and axillary lymph nodes obtained from breast cancer patients. In human breast cancer, the study set out to assess how tumor, surrounding tissue and draining lymph node repertoires relate to one another and whether T cells might be exchanged between them.

General study outcomes and caveats: Tumor and nontumor tissue repertoires were significantly more similar in luminal-like than in basal-like breast cancer. The data were considered consistent with the idea that most tumor T cells come from the lymph node and then expand in tumor tissue. The conclusion that tumor T cells originate in lymph nodes was framed as consistent with a hypothesis rather than directly demonstrated. Tumor T-cell repertoires showed less diversity than lymph node repertoires and more diversity than nontumor tissue repertoires, and tumor T-cell repertoires showed preferential V and J gene usage.

Lymph node samples came from the axillary draining lymph nodes of breast cancer patients. The sequencer was an Illumina HiSeq 2000. Multiplex PCR amplification was used to generate the TCR beta chain libraries. The amplified TCR beta chain products were analyzed by high-throughput sequencing. The public sequencing data were trimmed at Q25 with fastp and processed into clonotypes with MiXCR by TCRdb, which kept only in-frame beta chains. One record per CDR3 amino acid sequence lists the most common genes and DNA. The sample table holds fewer than 200,000 distinct CDR3 sequences, of which 30% to 40% were seen once. The leading ten clones occupy approximately 3.9% of the sample. This clonotype appeared once. The target of this receptor is not known. No base-level quality is on record; no much larger clone is a single base apart. A single read offers scant evidence. This clonotype was sampled from a female donor with breast cancer. Some clones in this sample may be carry-over from other donors' samples. Specimen: axillary lymph node tissue.

The DNA sequence is TGTGCCAGCAGCTCTGGTAGGGGCAGTCAGCCCCAGCATTTT. Protein translation: CASSSGRGSQPQHF. The V and J genes are TRBV5-5 and TRBJ1-5, with a weak D call of TRBD1 (5 bases match). V is shortened by 3 bases, J by 6 bases, and the region joining them spans 13 bases. Inclusive of the bounding cysteine and phenylalanine, the CDR3 is 14 residues long. CDR3 DNA only is kept here, 42 bases in frame from base 1. Reading the germline V gene (reference sequence) gives CDR1 SGHKS and CDR2 YYEKEE.